This T cell receptor (beta chain) was retrieved from a study of STAT5B mutations in CD4+ large granular lymphocyte leukemia. The germline V gene encodes CDR1 SGHNT and CDR2 YENEEA. The CDR3 spans 16 residues. J was trimmed by 3 bases and V by 0 bases; bases with no gene match: 5. This clone was recorded only once. Its antigen is still unknown. The table came from immunoSEQ multiplex PCR; TCRdb's copy has only in-frame clones and leaves some out. The top ten clones hold roughly 1.2% of a sample with 30,000 to 40,000 clones, over 75% of them seen once. Study observations and caveats: Patient CD4-sorted repertoires looked more clonal than healthy CD4+ repertoires, even without putative leukemic clones.

The sequencing sample was made of CD4+ T cells from blood buffy coats. The chain employs TRBV11-3 and TRBJ2-7, with 10 positions matching TRBD2. This TCR was sampled from a human donor in good health. CDR3 loop: CASSLDVASGSYEQYF. The CDR3 DNA follows: TGTGCCAGCAGCTTAGATGTCGCTAGCGGGAGCTACGAGCAGTACTTC.